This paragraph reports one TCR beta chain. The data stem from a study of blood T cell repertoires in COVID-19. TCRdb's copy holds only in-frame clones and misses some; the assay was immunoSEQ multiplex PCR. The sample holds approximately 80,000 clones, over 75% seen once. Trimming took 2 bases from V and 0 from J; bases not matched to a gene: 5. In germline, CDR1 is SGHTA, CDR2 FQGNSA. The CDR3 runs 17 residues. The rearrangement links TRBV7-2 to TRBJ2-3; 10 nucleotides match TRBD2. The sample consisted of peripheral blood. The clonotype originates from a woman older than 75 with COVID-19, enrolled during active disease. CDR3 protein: CASSLHSGGSSTDTQYF. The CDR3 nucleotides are TGTGCCAGCAGCTTACATAGCGGGGGGTCGAGCACAGATACGCAGTATTTT.